This T cell receptor beta chain comes out of a study of T-cell reconstitution after alpha-beta-depleted transplantation in children. The authors prepared the TCRbeta library with unique molecular identifiers. TCRdb re-called the PCR reads through MiXCR, storing one row per CDR3 protein. Found here are some 500,000 distinct CDR3 sequences, around 20% of them singletons; the top ten hold over 3%. A few counts support this clonotype. Germline V gives CDR1 DFQATT, CDR2 SNEGSKA (reference sequence). V gave up 0 bases and J gave up 6 bases, with 15 bases separating them. The CDR3 has 14 residues. This sequence joins TRBV20-1 and TRBJ2-7; TRBD1 or TRBD2 may be the D gene (5 bases each). The sequences come from PBMCs from the stem cell graft donor, collected from the stem cell graft. The sequence was collected from a human donor who donated a stem cell graft to a child with acute lymphoblastic leukemia. The CDR3 DNA sequence: TGCAGTGCTAGAGAGACCGGGACCCCCTCCGAGCAGTACTTC. Residues: CSARETGTPSEQYF.